These T cell receptor beta chains were read from a single sample in a study of regulatory T cells in long-lasting Graves disease. TCRdb reanalysed the multiplex PCR reads using MiXCR and keeps one entry per CDR3 protein. The sample includes about 400,000 distinct CDR3 sequences, around 16% of them seen just once. These data were also reused for a study on T cells in Graves' hyperthyroidism and ophthalmopathy.

The sequenced sample was peripheral blood mononuclear cells (PBMCs), obtained at new diagnosis, from a patient treated with antithyroid drugs. Receptor source: a woman between 35 and 50 years old with Graves disease. The CDR3 runs from the conserved cysteine through the conserved F or W. D genes are given only for firm matches. A clone size is listed for some rows: how often the clone was seen (once, few, many), or a class if it is expanded.

D gene,CDR3 length,clone size,J gene,V gene,CDR3 protein,CDR3 DNA
NA,13,NA,TRBJ2-7,TRBV4-3,CASSQDRADEQYF,TGCGCCAGCAGCCAAGACAGGGCGGACGAGCAGTACTTC
NA,18,many,TRBJ2-7,TRBV28,CASSLWGTGREDSYEQYF,TGTGCCAGCAGTTTATGGGGGACGGGCAGGGAAGACTCCTACGAGCAGTACTTC
NA,15,NA,TRBJ2-7,TRBV28,CASRGGVAASYEQYF,TGTGCCAGCCGAGGGGGGGTGGCGGCCTCCTACGAGCAGTACTTC
NA,16,many,TRBJ2-3,TRBV3-1,CASSQPAGMRTDTQYF,TGTGCCAGCAGCCAGCCGGCGGGTATGAGGACAGATACGCAGTATTTT
NA,14,NA,TRBJ1-1,TRBV20-1,CSARESGVNTEAFF,TGCAGTGCTAGAGAATCAGGGGTGAACACTGAAGCTTTCTTT
NA,15,many,TRBJ1-1,TRBV13,CASSLGAQSGTEAFF,TGTGCCAGCAGCCTGGGAGCACAAAGTGGCACTGAAGCTTTCTTT
TRBD1,14,many,TRBJ1-3,TRBV24-1,CATSDGDRGDTIYF,TGTGCCACCAGTGATGGGGACAGGGGAGACACCATATATTTT
NA,14,NA,TRBJ2-7,TRBV30,CAWSVPGLSVEQYF,TGTGCCTGGAGTGTACCCGGTCTCAGCGTGGAGCAGTACTTC
NA,16,few,TRBJ2-5,TRBV20-1,CSARDRITGVRETQYF,TGCAGTGCTAGAGACCGTATCACGGGAGTTAGGGAGACCCAGTACTTC
TRBD1,14,many,TRBJ1-2,TRBV27,CASRLLTGVNGYTF,TGTGCCAGCAGACTCCTGACAGGGGTTAATGGCTACACCTTC
TRBD2,16,NA,TRBJ2-3,TRBV28,CASSLRREGREDTQYF,TGTGCCAGCAGTTTAAGGCGGGAGGGCCGGGAAGATACGCAGTATTTT
TRBD2,14,many,TRBJ2-1,TRBV20-1,CSAATSGMIDEQFF,TGCAGTGCTGCGACTAGCGGGATGATCGATGAGCAGTTCTTC
NA,14,NA,TRBJ1-1,TRBV5-4,CASSDLSLDTEAFF,TGTGCCAGCAGCGACCTTTCCCTAGACACTGAAGCCTTCTTT
TRBD2,18,many,TRBJ2-3,TRBV11-2,CASSLTGASGRVLDTQYF,TGTGCCAGCAGCTTAACCGGGGCTAGCGGGAGAGTGCTAGATACGCAGTATTTT
NA,18,NA,TRBJ2-7,TRBV7-2,CASSLGSSLGYESSEQYF,TGTGCCAGCAGCTTAGGGTCTAGCTTAGGGTACGAGTCGTCCGAGCAGTACTTC
NA,16,many,TRBJ1-1,TRBV10-2,CASSPHSDRLNTEAFF,TGCGCCAGCAGTCCTCACTCGGACAGATTGAACACTGAAGCTTTCTTT
TRBD1,12,many,TRBJ2-7,TRBV11-1,CASSAGGWEQYF,TGTGCCAGCAGCGCAGGGGGCTGGGAGCAGTACTTC
NA,12,many,TRBJ1-1,TRBV20-1,CSARGSWGVAFF,TGCAGTGCTAGAGGCAGTTGGGGTGTAGCTTTCTTT